This T cell receptor beta chain was found in a study of control samples from healthy donors and cancer patients. TCRdb keeps only in-frame clones here, not all; method: immunoSEQ multiplex PCR. The sample holds approximately 160,000 clones; over 85% are singletons and the top ten take over 3.5%. J was trimmed by 4 bases and V by 6 bases; bases with no gene match: 4. CDR3 size: 13 residues. Germline V gene sequence: CDR1 LNHDA, CDR2 SQIVND (reference sequence). This rearrangement joins TRBV19 to TRBJ1-2; TRBD1 matches 8 bases. This clonotype was sampled from a woman aged 55-70 years in good health. Specimen: blood. The CDR3 DNA sequence: TGTGCCAGTAGGGGGACAGGCCCCTATGGCTACACCTTC. It codes for CASRGTGPYGYTF.